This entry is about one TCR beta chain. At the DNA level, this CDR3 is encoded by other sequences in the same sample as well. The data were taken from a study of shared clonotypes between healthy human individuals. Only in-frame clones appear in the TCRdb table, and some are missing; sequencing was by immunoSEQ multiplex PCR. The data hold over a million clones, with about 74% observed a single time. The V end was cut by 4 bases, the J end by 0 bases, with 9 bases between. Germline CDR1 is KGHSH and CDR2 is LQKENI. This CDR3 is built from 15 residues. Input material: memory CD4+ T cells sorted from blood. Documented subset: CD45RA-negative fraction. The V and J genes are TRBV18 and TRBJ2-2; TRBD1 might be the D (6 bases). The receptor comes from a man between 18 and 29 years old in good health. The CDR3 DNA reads TGTGCCAGCTCACTTAGGACAGCGAACACCGGGGAGCTGTTTTTT. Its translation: CASSLRTANTGELFF.